One and the same sample provided the 10 T cell receptor beta chains below, sequenced in a study of T cell repertoires in cytomegalovirus infection. Each CDR3 protein gets one entry after TCRdb re-called the reads with MiXCR. The sample lists around 430,000 distinct CDR3 sequences; approximately 46% were seen once. These TCRs are of unknown antigen specificity. The specimen comprised cultured PBMCs, sampled from culture after CMV antigen stimulation. These receptors were obtained from a human donor in good health (CMV status not recorded). Some clones in this sample may be carry-over from other donors' samples.

This sequence joins TRBV5-3 and TRBJ2-3; 9 nucleotides align to TRBD2. TRBV5-3 is filed as an ORF, its function uncertain. The CDR3 runs to 17 residues. V lost 8 bases and J lost 1; bases outside the gene matches: 14. The CDR3 region has the DNA TGTGCCAGCAGCCCGGGGGGCGAGCGGGGGGGCACAGATACGCAGTATTTT. Translation gives CASSPGGERGGTDTQYF.

This clonotype was counted ten times or more. The rearrangement uses TRBV7-2 and TRBJ2-1, with D possibly being TRBD1 or TRBD2 (6 bases each). Germline lookup yields CDR1 SGHTA and CDR2 FQGNSA. The CDR3 is 13 amino acids. The V end lost 1 base, the J end lost 10 bases, and 11 bases lay between the germline ends. The CDR3 region is CASSLEGGREQFF. The CDR3 region has the DNA TGTGCCAGCAGCTTAGAGGGGGGCCGAGAGCAGTTCTTC.

This chain links TRBV7-9 with TRBJ1-6; D uncertain. CDR3 size: 15 residues. CDR1 is SEHNR, CDR2 FQNEAQ, per germline (reference sequence). V lost 4 bases and J 4 bases, leaving 11 bases between the germline ends. CDR3: CASSSFGMYNSPLHF. The CDR3 coding sequence is TGTGCCAGCAGCTCCTTCGGGATGTATAATTCACCCCTCCACTTT.

The genes are TRBV7-8 and TRBJ2-7; weak D call: TRBD2 (5 bases). Trimming shortened V by 0 bases and J by 4 bases, and 7 bases separated the two germline ends. Looked up from germline, CDR1 is SGHVS and CDR2 is FQNEAQ. This CDR3 spans 13 amino acids. The CDR3 DNA reads as TGTGCCAGCAGCTTAGCACTAGAATACGAGCAGTACTTC. It encodes CASSLALEYEQYF.

The rearrangement links TRBV7-9 to TRBJ2-5; D is unresolved. This CDR3 has 14 residues. Trimming left V 7 bases short and J 5 bases short, with 17 bases between. Germline values: CDR1 SEHNR, CDR2 FQNEAQ (reference sequence). CDR3 coding DNA: TGTGCCAGCACCATCGTAGGAAGGCCGGAGACCCAGTACTTC. It specifies CASTIVGRPETQYF.

This clonotype appeared a few times. The rearrangement links TRBV6-1 to TRBJ2-7, with 14 bases fitting TRBD2. Germline CDR1 is MNHNS and CDR2 is SASEGT. The junction had 2 bases not matched to a gene; V was cut back by 6 bases and J by 4 bases. This CDR3 region has 14 residues. In DNA form, the CDR3 reads TGTGCCAGCAGCGGACTAGCGGGGGGTTACGAGCAGTACTTC. Encoded protein: CASSGLAGGYEQYF.

This clonotype came up a few times. The rearrangement uses TRBV5-4 and TRBJ2-5; 8 positions match TRBD2. The CDR3 spans 16 residues. V shed 4 bases, J shed 1 base, and the junction held 9 bases outside the gene matches. In germline, CDR1 is SGHNT, CDR2 YYREEE (reference sequence). CDR3 DNA sequence: TGTGCCAGCAGCGCTTCCGGGGGGGCCCTCCAAGAGACCCAGTACTTC. It is translated as CASSASGGALQETQYF.

This clonotype was observed a few times. The chain joins TRBV12-3 or TRBV12-4 to TRBJ1-2; 7 bases fit TRBD1. The trim removed 6 bases at V and 5 bases at J, leaving 9 bases unmatched. The CDR3 is made up of 14 amino acids. CDR3 sequence (DNA): TGTGCCAGCAGCCGGCTGAACAGGGGATATGGCTACACCTTC. Residues: CASSRLNRGYGYTF.

The chain combines TRBV4-2 with TRBJ2-7; 10 bases map to TRBD2. This CDR3 spans 15 amino acids. Losses at the gene ends were 0 bases for V and 6 bases for J; bases not matched to a gene: 5. Germline assignment: CDR1 LGHNA and CDR2 YNFKEQ. The CDR3 DNA follows: TGTGCCAGCAGCCAAGATTGGGCTAGCGGGAGCGAGCAGTACTTC. Residues: CASSQDWASGSEQYF.

The sample holds one count of this clonotype. V gene TRBV20-1 combines with J gene TRBJ2-7, with D perhaps matching TRBD1 (7 bases). The V gene's germline CDR1 is DFQATT and CDR2 SNEGSKA (reference sequence). CDR3 size: 13 residues. The V end lost 3 bases, the J end lost 7 bases, and 16 bases lay between the germline ends. The CDR3 DNA reads TGCAGTGCTAGTTCCAGGGGGACTGGGGAGCAGTACTTC. This encodes CSASSRGTGEQYF.